This entry describes one T cell receptor (beta chain). Because the CDR3's place on the DNA is in doubt, the DNA is left out and the CDR3 is given as listed by TCRdb. Authors' analysis steps: Estimation of nucleated cell counts was performed using reference gene primer amplification. Here immunoSEQ multiplex PCR was the method, and the copy in TCRdb shows in-frame clones only, minus some. D and trimming were read from the DNA, whereas the V and J calls and clone size are those reported in that table. This table has 56,000 or so clones, about 85% appearing once. Germline assignment: CDR1 MDHEN and CDR2 SYDVKM. The CDR3 length is 15 residues, termini included. The data were taken from a study of blood T cell repertoires in COVID-19. Study in general: The United States, Italy and Spain were the sources of the acute and convalescent COVID-19 samples. The analysed material was cDNA or gDNA that came from T cells, B-cell-depleted T cells, or PBMCs.

Sequencing input: peripheral blood. The rearrangement joins TRBV28 to TRBJ1-5; the DNA was not compared with TRBD1, the D call given in the table. The sequence was obtained from a human donor in a cohort sampled during active COVID-19. The CDR3 here is CASSSSDRRDQPQHF.